The T cell receptor beta chain described here comes from a study of T cell responses to AZD1222 COVID-19 vaccine. Study as a whole: The study pooled second doses at about 4 or about 12 weeks. Points from the study as a whole: AZD1222 recipients seropositive at baseline numbered only six or seven.

Of note for this clone: Its cognate antigen is unknown.

Sequenced by immunoSEQ multiplex PCR; TCRdb stores in-frame clones only, minus some. Among more than 85,000 clones listed, over 75% were seen once. Germline V gene sequence: CDR1 SGHTA, CDR2 FQGNSA. There are 15 residues in the CDR3. Trimming shortened V by 4 bases and J by 8 bases, and 15 bases separated the two germline ends. This rearrangement joins TRBV7-2 to TRBJ1-6, with no clear D. Here the sequenced sample was peripheral blood, taken on day 0 of AZD1222 vaccination. The sequence was obtained from an adult in good health. The CDR3 DNA is TGTGCCAGCAGCTCTAGTGGAGGGCCGGATTCACCCCTCCACTTT. Translation gives CASSSSGGPDSPLHF.